Following are 26 T cell receptor beta chains from one sample sequenced in a study of T cell responses to AZD1222 COVID-19 vaccine. Profiled with immunoSEQ multiplex PCR; TCRdb holds only in-frame clones, not every one. The table lists about 55,000 clones, more than 70% of them singletons. This specimen was peripheral blood, taken on day 0 of AZD1222 vaccination. The receptors here all came from an adult in good health.

This clone was counted only a few times. The V call is TRBV19, the J call TRBJ1-5; the D is unclear. The CDR3 length is 12 residues. Germline values: CDR1 LNHDA, CDR2 SQIVND (reference sequence). Trimming took 4 bases from V and 3 from J, leaving 4 bases between them. The DNA for the CDR3 is TGTGCCAGTAGTACTTACAATCAGCCCCAGCATTTT. Its translation: CASSTYNQPQHF.

The CDR3 protein is CASSLYTVNEQFF. The CDR3 region has the DNA TGTGCCAGCAGCTTATACACAGTCAATGAGCAGTTCTTC. The gene calls are TRBV7-2 and TRBJ2-1; unclear D gene. Germline V gene lookup returns CDR1 SGHTA and CDR2 FQGNSA. V gave up 2 bases and J gave up 6 bases, with 8 bases separating them. CDR3 length: 13 amino acids. The full variable domain, its missing parts supplied by reference TRBV7-2 and TRBJ2-1, is GAGVSQSPSNKVTEKGKDVELRCDPISGHTALYWYRQSLGQGLEFLIYFQGNSAPDKSGLPSDRFSAERTGGSVSTLTIQRTQQEDSAVYLCASSLYTVNEQFFGPGTRLTVL.

The rearrangement links TRBV18 to TRBJ1-5, with 8 positions matching TRBD1. This CDR3 region has 16 residues. Germline trimming cut 1 base from V and 7 bases from J; bases unmatched to any gene: 9. Germline-derived CDR1 and CDR2 are KGHSH and LQKENI. CDR3 sequence (DNA): TGTGCCAGCTCACCACAGGGGACAGGCTTGAGACAGCCCCAGCATTTT. Its protein product is CASSPQGTGLRQPQHF.

The J gene is TRBJ2-7, the V gene TRBV5-1, with D unclear. Germline CDR1 and CDR2: SGHRS and YFSETQ. V was cut by 5 bases and J by 0 bases, with 9 bases left in between. CDR3 length: 13 residues. This CDR3 reads CASSSLTSYEQYF. CDR3 coding DNA: TGCGCCAGCAGTTCTCTTACCTCCTACGAGCAGTACTTC.

J is TRBJ2-1 and V is TRBV15, with 14 bases lining up with TRBD2. Per the germline V gene, CDR1 is LNHNV and CDR2 is YYDKDF (reference sequence). The CDR3 totals 17 residues. The V segment lost 1 base and the J segment 6 bases; nucleotides outside the gene matches: 5. CDR3 bases: TGTGCCACCAGCAGAGTCCGACTAGCGGGAGGGACCAATGAGCAGTTCTTC. It yields the protein CATSRVRLAGGTNEQFF.

J is TRBJ2-2 and V is TRBV5-1; D possibly corresponds to TRBD2 (5 bases). The germline gives CDR1 SGHRS, CDR2 YFSETQ. The CDR3 has 15 amino acids. Trimming cost V 3 bases and J 4 bases, with 13 bases left between them. As DNA, the CDR3 is TGCGCCAGCAGCTCCCTGGACTTCCTCACCGGGGAGCTGTTTTTT. It is translated as CASSSLDFLTGELFF.

The rearrangement joins TRBV30 to TRBJ1-5; 7 bases line up with TRBD1. J was trimmed by 3 bases and V by 2 bases; bases with no gene match: 13. This CDR3 spans 17 amino acids. Germline lookup yields CDR1 GTSNPN and CDR2 SVGIG (reference sequence). CDR3 nucleotide sequence: TGTGCCTGGAGTCCCCACAAAGTGGACAGGTTCAATCAGCCCCAGCATTTT. It encodes CAWSPHKVDRFNQPQHF.

The sample holds one count of this clone. V gene TRBV30 combines with J gene TRBJ1-5; D is uncertain. V lost 0 bases to trimming and J lost 6 bases, with 9 bases between them. Germline V gene sequence: CDR1 GTSNPN, CDR2 SVGIG (reference sequence). The CDR3 covers 13 residues. The CDR3 DNA follows: TGTGCCTGGAGTGTACTCCTTAGTCAGCCCCAGCATTTT. Its protein is CAWSVLLSQPQHF.

The CDR3 DNA follows: TGTGCCTGGTCTTTCGAGACATTATCTCAGCCCCAGCATTTT. Its translation is CAWSFETLSQPQHF. The chain combines TRBV30 with TRBJ1-5; D is uncertain. This CDR3 region has 14 residues. V was cut by 5 bases and J by 6 bases, with 17 bases left in between. Per the germline V gene, CDR1 is GTSNPN and CDR2 is SVGIG (reference sequence).

V is TRBV11-2 and J is TRBJ2-2, with 8 bases matching TRBD1. CDR3 length equals 16 residues. In germline, CDR1 is SGHAT, CDR2 FQNNGV. After removal of 3 bases from V and 5 bases from J, the junction contained 8 bases not matched to a gene. In DNA form, the CDR3 reads TGTGCCAGCAGCTTTCGGATGGGACAGGTGACCGGGGAGCTGTTTTTT. Amino acids: CASSFRMGQVTGELFF.

J is TRBJ2-3 and V is TRBV5-6, with 9 bases that match TRBD2. V shed 2 bases, J shed 2 bases, and the junction held 6 bases outside the gene matches. The CDR3 is 16 amino acids. Germline V gives CDR1 SGHDT, CDR2 YYEEEE. The CDR3 reads CASSLVGGRVTDTQYF. CDR3 bases: TGTGCCAGCAGCTTAGTTGGCGGGAGGGTCACAGATACGCAGTATTTT.

This chain uses TRBV18 with TRBJ2-5; D is ambiguous. V lost 2 bases to trimming and J lost 1 base, with 8 bases between them. CDR1 is KGHSH and CDR2 is LQKENI in the germline V gene. The CDR3 runs 14 residues. Here the CDR3 reads CASSPSRSQETQYF. The CDR3 nucleotides are TGTGCCAGCTCACCATCGCGGTCCCAAGAGACCCAGTACTTC.

V and J are TRBV9 and TRBJ2-1; no definite D call. Germline V gives CDR1 SGDLS, CDR2 YYNGEE. The CDR3 is made up of 13 amino acids. Trimming removed 0 bases at V and 2 bases at J, with 3 bases between. CDR3 amino acids: CASSVAAYNEQFF. The CDR3 DNA sequence: TGTGCCAGCAGCGTAGCTGCCTACAATGAGCAGTTCTTC.

The V gene is TRBV19, the J gene TRBJ2-1; 10 bases agree with TRBD2. The CDR3 extends over 16 amino acids. Germline assignment: CDR1 LNHDA and CDR2 SQIVND (reference sequence). Trimming cost V 5 bases and J 4 bases; bases outside gene matches: 8. CDR3 sequence: CASSVRPSGSYNEQFF. The CDR3, as DNA: TGTGCCAGTAGTGTACGTCCTAGCGGGAGTTACAATGAGCAGTTCTTC.

The chain recombines TRBV28 with TRBJ2-1; 7 nucleotides line up with TRBD2. CDR1 and CDR2 (germline): MDHEN, SYDVKM. CDR3 length: 15 amino acids. Unmatched junction bases numbered 8, after V lost 6 bases and J lost 3 bases. The CDR3: CASSASGRVYNEQFF. The DNA of the CDR3 is TGTGCCAGCAGCGCTAGCGGCAGAGTCTACAATGAGCAGTTCTTC.

The chain couples TRBV7-9 to TRBJ1-4; D is ambiguous. The CDR3 extends over 12 amino acids. V was shortened by 11 bases and J by 4 bases, with 11 bases between the two germline ends. The germline CDR1 and CDR2 sequences are SEHNR and FQNEAQ (reference sequence). DNA of the CDR3: TGTGCCGTTGGGATTGGTAATGAAAAACTGTTTTTT. This codes for CAVGIGNEKLFF.

This clone was detected only once. This rearrangement joins TRBV18 to TRBJ1-5; D is ambiguous. Trimming pared 6 bases from V and 4 bases from J, leaving 10 bases between. Germline CDR1 is KGHSH and CDR2 is LQKENI. The CDR3 has 13 residues. In nucleotides, the CDR3 is TGTGCCAGCTCCCCAGCCAGAAATCAGCCCCAGCATTTT. Amino acid sequence: CASSPARNQPQHF.

This chain uses TRBV7-2 with TRBJ2-1, with 7 bases matching TRBD1. Germline assignment: CDR1 SGHTA and CDR2 FQGNSA. The CDR3 length is 15 residues. The V gene end was trimmed by 6 bases and the J gene end by 3 bases; junction bases not matched to a gene: 8. CDR3 sequence reads: CASRPQGSYYNEQFF. The CDR3 DNA reads TGTGCCAGCAGACCACAGGGGTCTTACTACAATGAGCAGTTCTTC.

The genes are TRBV10-1 and TRBJ2-7, with TRBD1 identical over 7 bases. V lost 7 bases, J lost 0 bases, and 15 bases stayed unmatched. The germline gives CDR1 WNHNN, CDR2 SYGVQD (reference sequence). The CDR3 sequence is 17 residues long. The CDR3 here is CASNLNLDRMSSYEQYF. The CDR3 DNA is TGCGCCAGCAACCTGAACCTGGACAGGATGAGCTCCTACGAGCAGTACTTC.

J is TRBJ1-2 and V is TRBV6-5; D gene ambiguous. Looked up from germline, CDR1 is MNHEY and CDR2 is SVGAGI. CDR3 length: 13 residues. V lost 6 bases and J 5 bases, leaving 13 bases between the germline ends. The CDR3 protein is CASRPISGYGYTF. The CDR3 region has the DNA TGTGCCAGCAGGCCAATTTCAGGATATGGCTACACCTTC.

This clone has a handful of counts. The chain couples TRBV21-1 to TRBJ1-1; the table names TRBD1, a call not compared with the DNA. TRBV21-1 represents a pseudogene. The CDR3 runs 14 residues. For the CDR3, the DNA is TGTGCAAGCAACGACCCAGGGGGCAACACTGAAGCTTTCTTT. This sequence encodes CASNDPGGNTEAFF.

The chain recombines TRBV7-9 with TRBJ1-2, with 9 bases lining up with TRBD1. Germline CDR1 and CDR2: SEHNR and FQNEAQ (reference sequence). The trim removed 5 bases at V and 7 bases at J, leaving 8 bases unmatched. This CDR3 is built from 14 residues. CDR3 sequence: CASSPTGDRVGYTF. The CDR3 coding sequence is TGTGCCAGCAGCCCTACCGGGGACAGGGTTGGCTACACCTTC.

This rearrangement joins TRBV15 to TRBJ2-7; either TRBD1 or TRBD2 may fit D (5 bases each). Germline CDR1 is LNHNV and CDR2 is YYDKDF (reference sequence). This CDR3 is built from 14 residues. V was pared by 0 bases and J by 2 bases, with 8 bases between. CDR3 nucleotides: TGTGCCACCAGCAGAGATGGGGGTCCCTACGAGCAGTACTTC. Translation gives CATSRDGGPYEQYF.

The V call is TRBV14, the J call TRBJ1-6; D is possibly TRBD1 (5 bases). Trimming stripped 2 bases from V and 8 bases from J, with 7 bases between. CDR1 is SGHDN and CDR2 is FVKESK in the germline V gene. The CDR3 runs 13 residues. The DNA of the CDR3 is TGTGCCAGCAGCCAACAGGGATATTCACCCCTCCACTTT. Translating gives CASSQQGYSPLHF. The variable domain in full, with the rest retrieved from reference TRBV14 and TRBJ1-6, is EAGVTQFPSHSVIEKGQTVTLRCDPISGHDNLYWYRRVMGKEIKFLLHFVKESKQDESGMPNNRFLAERTGGTYSTLKVQPAELEDSGVYFCASSQQGYSPLHFGNGTRLTVT.

J is TRBJ1-5 and V is TRBV6-6, with 12 bases aligning to TRBD1. The germline V gene has CDR1 MNHNY and CDR2 SVGAGI (reference sequence). Trimming cost V 10 bases and J 6 bases; bases outside gene matches: 4. This CDR3 spans 13 amino acids. CDR3: CATGQGAAQPQHF. The DNA of the CDR3 is TGTGCCACGGGACAGGGGGCGGCTCAGCCCCAGCATTTT.

This chain links TRBV9 with TRBJ2-7, with D tentatively TRBD2 (6 bases). The CDR3 contains 14 residues. CDR1 SGDLS and CDR2 YYNGEE come from the germline V gene. Trimming pared 2 bases from V and 4 bases from J, leaving 13 bases between. The CDR3 loop is CASSVDPRGYEQYF. The CDR3 region has the DNA TGTGCCAGCAGCGTCGACCCCCGGGGGTACGAGCAGTACTTC.